The rows below give T cell receptor beta chains drawn from one sample of a study of blood T cells in healthy people across ages. Using its own MiXCR run on the 5' RACE reads, TCRdb lists one record per CDR3 protein. The data show about 800,000 distinct CDR3 sequences, 20% to 25% seen once. The sample was also linked to a second study, of T cells of mothers and their children.

The sample taken for sequencing was blood. Receptors were obtained from a boy younger than 18 in good health. Each CDR3 is given with its conserved first and last residue. D genes are given only for firm matches. Rows give clone size only sometimes, using once, few, many, or a class for an expanded clone.

v_call: TRBV4-1
clone_size: few
d_call: .
j_call: TRBJ2-5
cdr3_aa: CASSQGGDTPQETQYF
cdr3_nt: TGCGCCAGCAGCCAAGGTGGGGACACACCCCAAGAGACCCAGTACTTC

v_call: TRBV7-3
clone_size: few
d_call: TRBD2
j_call: TRBJ2-7
cdr3_aa: CASSPSGGPGEQYF
cdr3_nt: TGTGCCAGCAGCCCCTCGGGGGGGCCTGGCGAGCAGTACTTC

v_call: TRBV11-2
clone_size: few
d_call: .
j_call: TRBJ2-7
cdr3_aa: CASSLTNLGEQYF
cdr3_nt: TGTGCCAGCAGCTTGACAAATTTGGGTGAGCAGTACTTC

v_call: TRBV20-1
clone_size: .
d_call: TRBD2
j_call: TRBJ2-1
cdr3_aa: CSARGPGLVALVNEQFF
cdr3_nt: TGCAGTGCTAGGGGACCGGGACTAGTGGCTTTGGTCAATGAGCAGTTCTTC

v_call: TRBV7-9
clone_size: few
d_call: .
j_call: TRBJ2-7
cdr3_aa: CASTTTGTAAGEQYF
cdr3_nt: TGTGCCAGCACCACAACCGGGACCGCGGCCGGCGAGCAGTACTTC

v_call: TRBV27
clone_size: .
d_call: TRBD1
j_call: TRBJ2-7
cdr3_aa: CASSLTGAGYEQYF
cdr3_nt: TGTGCCAGCAGCCTGACAGGGGCGGGCTACGAGCAGTACTTC

v_call: TRBV2
clone_size: many
d_call: .
j_call: TRBJ2-1
cdr3_aa: CASSEVGSYANEQFF
cdr3_nt: TGTGCCAGCAGTGAAGTAGGGTCCTATGCGAATGAGCAGTTCTTC

v_call: TRBV27
clone_size: .
d_call: .
j_call: TRBJ1-4
cdr3_aa: CASSTGQGGNENLFF
cdr3_nt: TGTGCCAGCAGCACCGGCCAGGGAGGTAATGAAAACCTGTTTTTT

v_call: TRBV6-6
clone_size: .
d_call: TRBD1
j_call: TRBJ1-2
cdr3_aa: CASRTPGQPFYGYTF
cdr3_nt: TGTGCCAGCAGAACCCCGGGACAGCCTTTCTATGGCTACACCTTC

v_call: TRBV18
clone_size: few
d_call: .
j_call: TRBJ1-5
cdr3_aa: CASSQGWGDNQPQHF
cdr3_nt: TGTGCCAGCTCTCAAGGGTGGGGGGACAATCAGCCCCAGCATTTT

v_call: TRBV20-1
clone_size: .
d_call: TRBD1
j_call: TRBJ1-1
cdr3_aa: CSASLTGGRRYTEAFF
cdr3_nt: TGCAGTGCTAGTCTAACAGGGGGGAGAAGGTACACTGAAGCTTTCTTT

v_call: TRBV6-2/TRBV6-3
clone_size: .
d_call: TRBD2
j_call: TRBJ2-1
cdr3_aa: CASSGLVFNEQFF
cdr3_nt: TGTGCCAGCAGTGGACTAGTTTTCAATGAGCAGTTCTTC

v_call: TRBV28
clone_size: .
d_call: .
j_call: TRBJ2-5
cdr3_aa: CASRGGSETQYF
cdr3_nt: TGTGCCAGCAGAGGGGGGAGTGAGACCCAGTACTTC

v_call: TRBV20-1
clone_size: few
d_call: TRBD1
j_call: TRBJ2-1
cdr3_aa: CSATRQGYNEQFF
cdr3_nt: TGCAGTGCTACACGACAGGGCTACAATGAGCAGTTCTTC

v_call: TRBV28
clone_size: .
d_call: .
j_call: TRBJ2-7
cdr3_aa: CASSQTGPPYEQYF
cdr3_nt: TGTGCCAGCAGTCAGACAGGACCCCCCTACGAGCAGTACTTC

v_call: TRBV20-1
clone_size: .
d_call: .
j_call: TRBJ2-7
cdr3_aa: CSAREPAGYEQYF
cdr3_nt: TGCAGTGCTAGAGAACCAGCGGGCTACGAGCAGTACTTC

v_call: TRBV2
clone_size: .
d_call: .
j_call: TRBJ1-2
cdr3_aa: CASQVYGYTF
cdr3_nt: TGTGCCAGCCAGGTCTATGGCTACACCTTC

v_call: TRBV29-1
clone_size: .
d_call: .
j_call: TRBJ1-2
cdr3_aa: CSVVGRNYGYTF
cdr3_nt: TGCAGCGTTGTTGGCAGGAACTATGGCTACACCTTC

v_call: TRBV27
clone_size: few
d_call: TRBD1
j_call: TRBJ2-7
cdr3_aa: CASSLMDRVDEQYF
cdr3_nt: TGTGCCAGCAGTTTAATGGACAGGGTCGACGAGCAGTACTTC

v_call: TRBV29-1
clone_size: .
d_call: .
j_call: TRBJ2-3
cdr3_aa: CSVGYSRTDTQYF
cdr3_nt: TGCAGCGTTGGGTATAGCCGCACAGATACGCAGTATTTT

v_call: TRBV6-4
clone_size: .
d_call: .
j_call: TRBJ2-3
cdr3_aa: CASSDRMGGADTQYF
cdr3_nt: TGTGCCAGCAGTGACCGCATGGGGGGCGCAGATACACAGTATTTT

v_call: TRBV7-9
clone_size: .
d_call: .
j_call: TRBJ1-5
cdr3_aa: CASSSPGNSNQPQHF
cdr3_nt: TGTGCCAGCAGCTCGCCAGGTAATAGCAATCAGCCCCAGCATTTT

v_call: TRBV7-9
clone_size: .
d_call: .
j_call: TRBJ2-1
cdr3_aa: CASSPRGTDEQFF
cdr3_nt: TGTGCCAGCAGCCCCCGCGGGACGGATGAGCAGTTCTTC

v_call: TRBV7-2
clone_size: .
d_call: TRBD2
j_call: TRBJ2-1
cdr3_aa: CASSVGLAGGRLHEQFF
cdr3_nt: TGTGCCAGCAGCGTCGGACTAGCGGGGGGCCGTCTCCATGAGCAGTTCTTC

v_call: TRBV20-1
clone_size: many
d_call: TRBD1
j_call: TRBJ2-4
cdr3_aa: CSATRQGQNIQYF
cdr3_nt: TGCAGTGCTACCAGACAGGGGCAAAACATTCAGTACTTC

v_call: TRBV29-1
clone_size: .
d_call: .
j_call: TRBJ1-1
cdr3_aa: CSVAPAPTGKGGLFPEAFF
cdr3_nt: TGCAGCGTTGCGCCGGCGCCCACAGGGAAGGGAGGCCTTTTTCCGGAAGCTTTCTTT

v_call: TRBV29-1
clone_size: .
d_call: .
j_call: TRBJ2-1
cdr3_aa: CSVRNSSYNEQFF
cdr3_nt: TGCAGCGTGCGAAACAGCTCCTACAATGAGCAGTTCTTC

v_call: TRBV9
clone_size: .
d_call: .
j_call: TRBJ2-2
cdr3_aa: CASSSQSPGELFF
cdr3_nt: TGTGCCAGCAGCTCCCAGTCCCCCGGGGAGCTGTTTTTT

v_call: TRBV29-1
clone_size: .
d_call: TRBD1
j_call: TRBJ2-5
cdr3_aa: CSVEDWTGGKETQYF
cdr3_nt: TGCAGCGTTGAAGATTGGACAGGGGGGAAAGAGACCCAGTACTTC

v_call: TRBV4-1
clone_size: .
d_call: .
j_call: TRBJ1-4
cdr3_aa: CASSQGFGVATNEKLFF
cdr3_nt: TGCGCCAGCAGCCAAGGTTTTGGGGTCGCAACTAATGAAAAACTGTTTTTT

v_call: TRBV28
clone_size: .
d_call: .
j_call: TRBJ2-4
cdr3_aa: CASSYTWGQGNIQYF
cdr3_nt: TGTGCCAGCAGCTATACATGGGGCCAGGGAAACATTCAGTACTTC

v_call: TRBV20-1
clone_size: .
d_call: .
j_call: TRBJ2-7
cdr3_aa: CSAPGLGASSYEQYF
cdr3_nt: TGCAGTGCCCCGGGGCTGGGCGCAAGCTCCTACGAGCAGTACTTC

v_call: TRBV10-3
clone_size: once
d_call: .
j_call: TRBJ2-7
cdr3_aa: CAIGDSYEQYF
cdr3_nt: TGTGCCATCGGTGATTCCTACGAGCAGTACTTC

v_call: TRBV20-1
clone_size: .
d_call: .
j_call: TRBJ1-4
cdr3_aa: CSASLNHLNELFF
cdr3_nt: TGCAGTGCTAGTCTTAACCATCTGAATGAACTGTTTTTT

v_call: TRBV29-1
clone_size: few
d_call: TRBD2
j_call: TRBJ2-7
cdr3_aa: CSVATGLAGGEQYF
cdr3_nt: TGCAGCGTTGCCACGGGACTAGCGGGAGGCGAGCAGTACTTC

v_call: TRBV29-1
clone_size: few
d_call: .
j_call: TRBJ2-4
cdr3_aa: CSVEGGIQNIQYF
cdr3_nt: TGCAGCGTTGAAGGGGGGATCCAAAACATTCAGTACTTC

v_call: TRBV4-3
clone_size: .
d_call: .
j_call: TRBJ1-2
cdr3_aa: CASSQDSFGYSDYGYTF
cdr3_nt: TGCGCCAGCAGCCAAGATTCATTTGGGTACTCGGACTATGGCTACACCTTC

v_call: TRBV2
clone_size: few
d_call: TRBD1
j_call: TRBJ1-1
cdr3_aa: CASSVQGAYTEAFF
cdr3_nt: TGTGCCAGCAGTGTTCAGGGGGCGTACACTGAAGCTTTCTTT

v_call: TRBV15
clone_size: .
d_call: TRBD1
j_call: TRBJ1-5
cdr3_aa: CATSRLAGTGDIDQPQHF
cdr3_nt: TGTGCCACCAGCAGACTAGCCGGGACAGGGGATATCGATCAGCCCCAGCATTTT

v_call: TRBV27
clone_size: .
d_call: TRBD1
j_call: TRBJ2-1
cdr3_aa: CASSFIPGQGKDEQFF
cdr3_nt: TGTGCCAGCAGTTTCATTCCGGGACAGGGAAAGGATGAGCAGTTCTTC

v_call: TRBV20-1
clone_size: .
d_call: TRBD1
j_call: TRBJ2-5
cdr3_aa: CSAPGGARETQYF
cdr3_nt: TGCAGTGCACCAGGGGGTGCTAGAGAGACCCAGTACTTC

v_call: TRBV7-9
clone_size: .
d_call: .
j_call: TRBJ1-3
cdr3_aa: CASSWTLEGNTIYF
cdr3_nt: TGTGCCAGCAGCTGGACACTGGAGGGAAACACCATATATTTT

v_call: TRBV18
clone_size: few
d_call: .
j_call: TRBJ2-3
cdr3_aa: CASSQLEDTQYF
cdr3_nt: TGTGCCAGCTCACAATTGGAAGATACGCAGTATTTT

v_call: TRBV12-5
clone_size: few
d_call: .
j_call: TRBJ2-2
cdr3_aa: CASGLVQGVTGELFF
cdr3_nt: TGTGCTAGTGGTTTGGTACAAGGTGTTACCGGGGAGCTGTTTTTT

v_call: TRBV24-1
clone_size: .
d_call: TRBD1
j_call: TRBJ2-5
cdr3_aa: CATSDLQGQGLEETQCF
cdr3_nt: TGTGCCACCAGTGATTTGCAAGGACAGGGGCTGGAAGAGACCCAGTGCTTC

v_call: TRBV4-3
clone_size: many
d_call: .
j_call: TRBJ1-2
cdr3_aa: CASSQEGRQTDYGYTF
cdr3_nt: TGCGCCAGCAGCCAAGAGGGTCGACAGACGGACTATGGCTACACCTTC

v_call: TRBV7-6
clone_size: .
d_call: .
j_call: TRBJ1-5
cdr3_aa: CASSLDTGSNQPQHF
cdr3_nt: TGTGCCAGCAGCTTGGACACGGGGAGCAATCAGCCCCAGCATTTT